These 5 T cell receptor beta chains were all obtained from the same sample, sequenced in a study of early T cells in non-severe SARS-CoV-2 infection. TCRdb re-derived calls from the 5' RACE reads in MiXCR, one entry per CDR3 protein. The sample contains tens of thousands of distinct CDR3 sequences, 5% to 6.5% of which appear only once. Sequencing used whole blood. The receptors here all came from an adult who was a healthcare worker with PCR-confirmed SARS-CoV-2 infection or an uninfected control (not recorded which).

This clonotype has at least ten counts. The chain employs TRBV20-1 and TRBJ2-1; 11 bases align to TRBD2. This CDR3 contains 16 residues. In germline, CDR1 is DFQATT, CDR2 SNEGSKA (reference sequence). The V and J ends lost 2 bases and 7 bases, in that order; junction bases with no gene match: 10. The CDR3 spells CSARKNSGRAGNEQFF. The CDR3 coding sequence is TGCAGTGCTAGAAAGAATAGCGGGAGGGCCGGGAATGAGCAGTTCTTC.

Only a few counts were recorded for this clonotype. V usage is TRBV7-8 and J usage is TRBJ2-7, with 7 bases lining up with TRBD1. With V trimmed by 4 bases and J by 3 bases, 6 bases remained unmatched. The germline V gene has CDR1 SGHVS and CDR2 FQNEAQ. The CDR3 sequence is 14 residues long. The CDR3 region has the DNA TGTGCCAGCAGCTATCGACAGGGATTCTACGAGCAGTACTTC. Its translation: CASSYRQGFYEQYF.

This clonotype was picked up a small number of times. V usage is TRBV11-1 and J usage is TRBJ1-1; D is unclear. Per the germline V gene, CDR1 is SGHAT and CDR2 is FQDESV (reference sequence). The CDR3 totals 14 residues. V lost 5 bases and J lost 6, with 16 bases in between. CDR3 amino acids: CASSRNELQSEAFF. As DNA, the CDR3 is TGTGCCAGCAGCAGAAACGAACTGCAGTCTGAAGCTTTCTTT.

V and J are TRBV2 and TRBJ2-7, with TRBD1 matching over 10 bases. V gave up 7 bases and J gave up 3 bases; unmatched junction bases: 6. Germline loops: CDR1 SNHLY, CDR2 FYNNEI. This CDR3 spans 14 amino acids. The DNA for the CDR3 is TGTGCCAGCAAGCCGGGACAGGGGAACTACGAGCAGTACTTC. This translates into CASKPGQGNYEQYF.

In this sample, this clonotype turned up many times. The genes are TRBV27 and TRBJ2-7; 11 bases are shared with TRBD2. This CDR3 spans 16 amino acids. Germline lookup yields CDR1 MNHEY and CDR2 SMNVEV (reference sequence). The V segment lost 5 bases and the J segment 2 bases; nucleotides outside the gene matches: 8. CDR3 nucleotides: TGTGCCAGCAGTCTACTGATAGCGGGAGGGCCCTACGAGCAGTACTTC. Translation: CASSLLIAGGPYEQYF.